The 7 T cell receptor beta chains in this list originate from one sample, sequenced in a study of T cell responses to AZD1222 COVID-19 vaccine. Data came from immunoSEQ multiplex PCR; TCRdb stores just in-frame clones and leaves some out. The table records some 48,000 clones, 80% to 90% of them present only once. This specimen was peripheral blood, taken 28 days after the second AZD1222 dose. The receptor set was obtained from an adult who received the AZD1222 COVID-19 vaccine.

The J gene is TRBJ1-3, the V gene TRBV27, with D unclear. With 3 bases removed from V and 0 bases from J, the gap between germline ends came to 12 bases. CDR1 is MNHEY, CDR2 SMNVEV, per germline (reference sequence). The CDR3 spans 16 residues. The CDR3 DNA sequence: TGTGCCAGCAGTTTCCAAAACCCTTCCTCTGGAAACACCATATATTTT. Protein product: CASSFQNPSSGNTIYF.

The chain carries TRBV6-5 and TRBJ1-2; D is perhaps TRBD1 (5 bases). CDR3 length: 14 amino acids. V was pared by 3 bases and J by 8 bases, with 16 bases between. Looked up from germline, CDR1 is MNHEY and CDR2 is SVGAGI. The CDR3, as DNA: TGTGCCAGCAGTTATGGGGGGACTTTGAGGGGCTACACCTTC. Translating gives CASSYGGTLRGYTF.

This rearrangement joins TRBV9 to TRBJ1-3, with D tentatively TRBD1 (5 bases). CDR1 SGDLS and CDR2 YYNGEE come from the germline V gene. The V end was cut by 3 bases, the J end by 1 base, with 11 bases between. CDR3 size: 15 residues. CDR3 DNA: TGTGCCAGCAGCGCCTTCCAGGGTTCTGGAAACACCATATATTTT. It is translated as CASSAFQGSGNTIYF.

The CDR3 coding sequence is TGTGCCAGCAGCAAAGCGGGCCCGAAAAATGAGCAGTTCTTC. Protein: CASSKAGPKNEQFF. V and J are TRBV7-2 and TRBJ2-1; TRBD2 is a possible D gene (6 bases). Germline loops: CDR1 SGHTA, CDR2 FQGNSA. Between the trimmed V and J ends, which lost 5 bases and 7 bases, there was a span of 15 bases. The length of the CDR3 is 14 residues.

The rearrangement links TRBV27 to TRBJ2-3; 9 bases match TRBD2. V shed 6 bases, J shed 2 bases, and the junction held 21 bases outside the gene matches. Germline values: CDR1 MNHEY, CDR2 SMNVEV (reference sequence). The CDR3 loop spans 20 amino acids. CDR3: CASSPTVAGVQYPNTDTQYF. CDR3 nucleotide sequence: TGTGCCAGCAGCCCAACGGTAGCGGGAGTACAATATCCCAACACAGATACGCAGTATTTT.

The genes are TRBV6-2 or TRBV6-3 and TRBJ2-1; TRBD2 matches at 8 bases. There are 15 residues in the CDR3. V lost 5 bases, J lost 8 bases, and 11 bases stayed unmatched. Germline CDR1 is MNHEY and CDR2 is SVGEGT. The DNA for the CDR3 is TGTGCCAGCAGTCGACTAGCGCGGGAGAAGGATGAGCAGTTCTTC. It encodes CASSRLAREKDEQFF.

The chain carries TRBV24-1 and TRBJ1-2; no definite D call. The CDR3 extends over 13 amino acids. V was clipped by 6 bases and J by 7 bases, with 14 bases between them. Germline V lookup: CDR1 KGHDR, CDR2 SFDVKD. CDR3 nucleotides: TGTGCCACCAGTCGAGACCTATCGGGTGGCTACACCTTC. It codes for CATSRDLSGGYTF.